The 22 T cell receptor beta chains below were found in one sample sequenced in a study of shared clonotypes between healthy human individuals. Assay: immunoSEQ multiplex PCR; the TCRdb copy retains only in-frame clones and omits some. The sample includes 650,000 to 750,000 clones, about two thirds seen only once; the top ten take about 1.8%. The specimen sequenced was memory CD4+ T cells sorted from blood. This sample's subset: CD45RA-negative fraction. These receptors were obtained from a woman in her 30s in good health.

This clone was picked up many times. The V and J genes are TRBV6-5 and TRBJ1-2, with D uncertain. The CDR3 consists of 16 residues. Germline V gene data show CDR1 as MNHEY and CDR2 as SVGAGI. Trimming cost V 0 bases and J 5 bases, with 16 bases left between them. CDR3 loop: CASSYSMVIGPYGYTF. DNA for the CDR3: TGTGCCAGCAGTTACTCGATGGTCATCGGACCATATGGCTACACCTTC.

The chain is built from TRBV2 and TRBJ2-5; D gene uncertain. The CDR3 sequence is 14 residues long. Looked up from germline, CDR1 is SNHLY and CDR2 is FYNNEI. Trimming stripped 0 bases from V and 11 bases from J, with 16 bases between. In DNA, the CDR3 is TGTGCCAGCAGTGAAGCGCTTAGGCTAGTCCAGCAGTACTTC. Protein sequence: CASSEALRLVQQYF. Supplemented by reference TRBV2 and TRBJ2-5, the full variable domain reads EPEVTQTPSHQVTQMGQEVILRCVPISNHLYFYWYRQILGQKVEFLVSFYNNEISEKSEIFDDQFSVERPDGSNFTLKIRSTKLEDSAMYFCASSEALRLVQQYFGPGTRLLVL.

This chain uses TRBV2 with TRBJ2-5; no definite D call. Trimming took off 2 bases at V and 5 bases at J, with 18 bases between the two ends. CDR1 is SNHLY and CDR2 is FYNNEI in the germline V gene. The CDR3 loop spans 16 amino acids. The CDR3 nucleotides are TGTGCCAGCAGTGAACTTCAAGGGATGGCTTGGGAGACCCAGTACTTC. This encodes CASSELQGMAWETQYF.

The chain recombines TRBV27 with TRBJ1-2; possibly TRBD1 for D (5 bases). Per germline, CDR1 MNHEY and CDR2 SMNVEV (reference sequence). The CDR3 sequence is 15 residues long. V was pared by 0 bases and J by 0 bases, with 8 bases between. The CDR3 DNA is TGTGCCAGCAGTTTATCAGGGGTTTCTAACTATGGCTACACCTTC. Translation: CASSLSGVSNYGYTF.

DNA for the CDR3: TGTGCCATCAGTGACGGAGTGTACAGCGAGACTAACAATGAGCAGTTCTTC. This translates into CAISDGVYSETNNEQFF. This chain joins TRBV10-3 and TRBJ2-1; a weak D match, TRBD2 (5 bases). V lost 3 bases and J 5 bases, leaving 20 bases between the germline ends. The CDR3 spans 17 residues. Germline V gene data show CDR1 as ENHRY and CDR2 as SYGVKD.

CDR3 nucleotide sequence: TGTGCCAGCAGGCAGAACACCGGGGAGCTGTTTTTT. Encoded protein: CASRQNTGELFF. V and J are TRBV2 and TRBJ2-2; D gene ambiguous. The CDR3 runs to 12 residues. V shed 6 bases and J shed 1 base, with 3 bases lying between them. CDR1 and CDR2 (germline): SNHLY, FYNNEI.

This chain uses TRBV2 with TRBJ1-1, with no clear D. This CDR3 has 12 amino acids. The germline gives CDR1 SNHLY, CDR2 FYNNEI. V was shortened by 4 bases and J by 9 bases, with 12 bases between the two germline ends. CDR3 region: CASSALRTKAFF. The CDR3 DNA follows: TGTGCCAGCAGTGCGCTCCGGACTAAAGCTTTCTTT.

This clone was observed a handful of times. V is TRBV19 and J is TRBJ1-5; perhaps TRBD1 as D (5 bases). The length of the CDR3 is 14 residues. Trimming removed 8 bases at V and 7 bases at J, with 18 bases between. The germline gives CDR1 LNHDA, CDR2 SQIVND (reference sequence). The CDR3 reads CASGTDRFRQPQHF. For the CDR3, the DNA is TGTGCCAGTGGGACGGACCGGTTTAGACAGCCCCAGCATTTT.

The chain combines TRBV25-1 with TRBJ2-7; D is undetermined. The CDR3 runs 11 residues. Trimming removed 4 bases at V and 5 bases at J, with 6 bases between. Per the germline V gene, CDR1 is MGHDK and CDR2 is SYGVNS. CDR3 residues: CASSVGHEQYF. The CDR3 DNA reads as TGTGCCAGCAGTGTTGGGCACGAGCAGTACTTC.

The V call is TRBV9, the J call TRBJ2-2; maybe TRBD1 (6 bases). V was trimmed by 2 bases and J by 6 bases, leaving 17 bases between them. Germline CDR1 reads SGDLS; CDR2 reads YYNGEE. The CDR3 is made up of 16 amino acids. CDR3 sequence reads: CASSVTGQARAGELFF. CDR3 sequence (DNA): TGTGCCAGCAGCGTTACAGGGCAGGCGCGCGCCGGGGAGCTGTTTTTT.

This chain uses TRBV6-4 with TRBJ2-2, with TRBD1 matching 10 bases. V lost 6 bases, J lost 3 bases, and 4 bases stayed unmatched. CDR3 size: 15 residues. The germline CDR1 and CDR2 sequences are MRHNA and SNTAGT. The CDR3 here is CASRVGTGDTGELFF. CDR3 nucleotides: TGTGCCAGCAGAGTCGGGACAGGGGACACCGGGGAGCTGTTTTTT.

This clone was counted a few times. This sequence joins TRBV9 and TRBJ2-7; the D is unclear. Trimming left V 0 bases short and J 0 bases short, with 10 bases between. Germline V lookup: CDR1 SGDLS, CDR2 YYNGEE. CDR3 length: 15 residues. In DNA form, the CDR3 reads TGTGCCAGCAGCGTAGATGGGCAGTCCTCCTACGAGCAGTACTTC. Encoded protein: CASSVDGQSSYEQYF.

A few counts support this clone. The chain has TRBV7-2 and TRBJ2-7; 8 positions match TRBD1. Losses at the gene ends were 6 bases for V and 4 bases for J; bases not matched to a gene: 11. The CDR3 consists of 15 residues. CDR1 SGHTA and CDR2 FQGNSA come from the germline V gene. CDR3: CASRLNPGQVYEQYF. The CDR3 nucleotides are TGTGCCAGCAGACTTAATCCGGGACAGGTTTACGAGCAGTACTTC.

This chain links TRBV28 with TRBJ2-1, with D perhaps TRBD2 (5 bases). Germline V gives CDR1 MDHEN, CDR2 SYDVKM. Trimming pared 4 bases from V and 0 bases from J, leaving 22 bases between. CDR3 length: 19 residues. This CDR3 is CASSSPAFTGAGSYNEQFF. CDR3 DNA sequence: TGTGCCAGCAGTTCCCCGGCCTTTACGGGTGCGGGCTCCTACAATGAGCAGTTCTTC.

V gene TRBV18 combines with J gene TRBJ2-7; the D is unclear. Germline V gene data show CDR1 as KGHSH and CDR2 as LQKENI. V lost 5 bases, J lost 6 bases, and 11 bases lay in between. This CDR3 is 12 amino acids long. The CDR3 DNA is TGTGCCAGCTCAACTTACAGAGGCGAGCAGTACTTC. Protein: CASSTYRGEQYF.

The chain recombines TRBV6-6 with TRBJ1-5; perhaps TRBD1 as D (6 bases). This CDR3 has 13 residues. Trimming pared 6 bases from V and 2 bases from J, leaving 8 bases between. Germline assignment: CDR1 MNHNY and CDR2 SVGAGI (reference sequence). This CDR3 is CASSNRGNQPQHF. For the CDR3, the DNA is TGTGCCAGCAGCAACAGGGGCAATCAGCCCCAGCATTTT.

This chain connects TRBV7-2 to TRBJ2-7, with a tentative D call TRBD1 (6 bases). Per germline, CDR1 SGHTA and CDR2 FQGNSA. Trimming left V 6 bases short and J 0 bases short, with 21 bases between. The CDR3 sequence is 17 residues long. Here the CDR3 DNA reads TGTGCCAGCAGTTCCCCGCCATGGGACAAAAGCTCCTACGAGCAGTACTTC. Protein sequence: CASSSPPWDKSSYEQYF.

This rearrangement joins TRBV5-1 to TRBJ1-2; D remains ambiguous. The CDR3 consists of 14 residues. CDR1 and CDR2 (germline): SGHRS, YFSETQ. V shed 4 bases and J shed 4 bases, with 14 bases lying between them. The CDR3 nucleotides read TGCGCCAGCAGCGGACTAGAAACAGCCTATGGCTACACCTTC. This sequence encodes CASSGLETAYGYTF.

This clone was counted a few times. The rearrangement uses TRBV6-6 and TRBJ2-7, with D tentatively TRBD2 (6 bases). This CDR3 is 15 amino acids long. Germline values: CDR1 MNHNY, CDR2 SVGAGI (reference sequence). Deletions cut 0 bases from V and 2 bases from J, with 11 bases between. CDR3 loop: CASSYSRDLTYEQYF. The DNA for the CDR3 is TGTGCCAGCAGTTACTCGAGGGACTTAACCTACGAGCAGTACTTC.

For the CDR3, the DNA is TGTGCCAGCAGGCCTTCTCCAAGGGGGACCCAGTACTTC. It translates to CASRPSPRGTQYF. The chain recombines TRBV7-8 with TRBJ2-5, with D tentatively TRBD1 (5 bases). The CDR3 has 13 amino acids. CDR1 is SGHVS, CDR2 FQNEAQ, per germline. Trimming took off 6 bases at V and 7 bases at J, with 15 bases between the two ends.

This chain connects TRBV27 to TRBJ2-2; 8 nucleotides agree with TRBD2. CDR1 is MNHEY, CDR2 SMNVEV, per germline (reference sequence). The CDR3 totals 15 residues. V dropped 5 bases and J dropped 6; count of bases not matched to a gene: 8. CDR3 coding DNA: TGTGCCAGCAGTCCCCAACGGGGGGGCTCCGGGGAGCTGTTTTTT. It specifies CASSPQRGGSGELFF.

The rearrangement links TRBV7-6 to TRBJ2-7; D perhaps matches TRBD2 (6 bases). CDR1 is SGHVS, CDR2 FNYEAQ, per germline. The germline V and J ends were trimmed by 4 bases and 7 bases, with 11 bases remaining between them. This CDR3 is built from 12 residues. CDR3 nucleotides: TGTGCCAGCAGCTGGGGGGTCGAGGAGCAGTACTTC. Translating it yields CASSWGVEEQYF.